The 21 T cell receptor beta chains given below trace back to one sample, sequenced in a study of T cell responses to AZD1222 COVID-19 vaccine (TCRdb year 2021). The sample's time point label is to be understood as: baseline before first vaccination. Library generation was performed with the immunoSEQ multiplex PCR assay. TCRdb limited this immuneACCESS table to in-frame rearrangements with V and J called. A share of clones is missing; checked studies link under half to unresolved V genes, and the rest is unexplained. The sample has about 90,000 clones on record, over 80% of them singletons. The top ten clones comprise roughly 15% of the sample. The sequences come from peripheral blood, collected on day 0 of AZD1222 vaccination. These receptors all stem from an adult in good health.

The chain joins TRBV20-1 to TRBJ2-7, with 7 nucleotides matching TRBD1. Germline CDR1 and CDR2: DFQATT and SNEGSKA (reference sequence). Losses at the gene ends were 4 bases for V and 10 bases for J; bases not matched to a gene: 7. The CDR3 is 11 residues long. The CDR3 reads CSAKTGPEQYF. The CDR3 DNA follows: TGCAGTGCTAAGACAGGGCCCGAACAGTACTTC.

The rearrangement uses TRBV5-1 and TRBJ2-7, with D possibly matching TRBD1 (6 bases). V was clipped by 0 bases and J by 2 bases, with 9 bases between them. Germline-derived CDR1 and CDR2 are SGHRS and YFSETQ. CDR3 length equals 14 residues. CDR3 coding DNA: TGCGCCAGCAGCTTGGCAGGGGATACCTACGAGCAGTACTTC. Its translation is CASSLAGDTYEQYF.

This sequence joins TRBV9 and TRBJ1-1, with 7 bases that match TRBD1. The CDR3 covers 13 residues. Germline V gene data show CDR1 as SGDLS and CDR2 as YYNGEE. Trimming removed 3 bases from V and 5 bases from J; junction bases left unmatched: 4. The CDR3 region is CASSAGGRTEAFF. The CDR3 region has the DNA TGTGCCAGCAGCGCAGGGGGACGGACTGAAGCTTTCTTT. Combining the CDR3 with reference TRBV9 and TRBJ1-1 gives the whole variable domain DSGVTQTPKHLITATGQRVTLRCSPRSGDLSVYWYQQSLDQGLQFLIQYYNGEERAKGNILERFSAQQFPDLHSELNLSSLELGDSALYFCASSAGGRTEAFFGQGTRLTVV.

The chain joins TRBV15 to TRBJ1-2, with D possibly TRBD1 on 6 matching bases. V was trimmed by 0 bases and J by 8 bases, leaving 16 bases between them. Germline values: CDR1 LNHNV, CDR2 YYDKDF (reference sequence). CDR3 length equals 15 residues. CDR3 loop: CATSREVQGAEGYTF. Here the CDR3 DNA reads TGTGCCACCAGCAGAGAGGTACAGGGAGCAGAAGGCTACACCTTC.

The chain has TRBV9 and TRBJ2-7, with TRBD2 matching 12 bases. This CDR3 is built from 15 residues. Germline values: CDR1 SGDLS, CDR2 YYNGEE. The junction had 4 bases not matched to a gene; V was cut back by 4 bases and J by 2 bases. The CDR3 loop is CASSLSSGRAYEQYF. The DNA of the CDR3 is TGTGCCAGCAGCCTCTCTAGCGGGAGGGCCTACGAGCAGTACTTC.

The rearrangement links TRBV12-3 or TRBV12-4 to TRBJ2-2; TRBD1 is a possible D gene (5 bases). The CDR3 sequence is 13 residues long. The V and J ends lost 2 bases and 5 bases respectively, with 6 bases between them. The CDR3 region is CASSLRQTGELFF. CDR3 nucleotide sequence: TGTGCCAGCAGTTTACGACAGACCGGGGAGCTGTTTTTT.

The chain uses TRBV9 and TRBJ2-2, with a tentative D call TRBD1 (6 bases). Germline V lookup: CDR1 SGDLS, CDR2 YYNGEE. CDR3 size: 15 residues. The ends were cut back, 0 bases at V and 8 bases at J, with 14 bases in the middle. The CDR3 nucleotides are TGTGCCAGCAGCGTAGTGGGCACAGGGCGAGGGGAGCTGTTTTTT. This gives the protein CASSVVGTGRGELFF.

This chain connects TRBV7-8 to TRBJ1-4; D gene unclear. The CDR3 spans 16 residues. V lost 5 bases, J lost 0 bases, and 13 bases lay in between. CDR1 and CDR2 from the germline V gene are SGHVS and FQNEAQ. CDR3 region: CASSPDRVSTNEKLFF. CDR3 DNA sequence: TGTGCCAGCAGCCCGGATAGGGTATCAACTAATGAAAAACTGTTTTTT.

The sample holds a few counts of this clone. The rearrangement uses TRBV10-3 and TRBJ2-1; 14 bases agree with TRBD2. From germline, CDR1 is ENHRY and CDR2 SYGVKD. This CDR3 comprises 16 residues. V dropped 6 bases and J dropped 4; count of bases not matched to a gene: 5. The CDR3 sequence is CAISGLAGGSYNEQFF. For the CDR3, the DNA is TGTGCCATCAGCGGACTAGCGGGAGGTAGTTACAATGAGCAGTTCTTC.

This sequence joins TRBV7-2 and TRBJ1-1, with a weak D call TRBD1 (6 bases). This CDR3 comprises 14 residues. V was cut by 4 bases and J by 2 bases, with 11 bases left in between. Germline V gene data show CDR1 as SGHTA and CDR2 as FQGNSA. For the CDR3, the DNA is TGTGCCAGCAGCTGGAGAGGGGGAAACACTGAAGCTTTCTTT. Its protein is CASSWRGGNTEAFF.

The V call is TRBV24-1, the J call TRBJ1-2; maybe TRBD1 (6 bases). Germline assignment: CDR1 KGHDR and CDR2 SFDVKD. The CDR3 covers 14 residues. Trimming took 3 bases from V and 5 from J, leaving 12 bases between them. CDR3 region: CATSDNRDLYGYTF. In nucleotides, the CDR3 is TGTGCCACCAGTGATAACAGGGACCTTTATGGCTACACCTTC.

The rearrangement uses TRBV6-5 and TRBJ2-1, with TRBD1 matching over 11 bases. The germline gives CDR1 MNHEY, CDR2 SVGAGI. The CDR3 has 15 amino acids. Trimming removed 2 bases from V and 9 bases from J; junction bases left unmatched: 6. The CDR3 sequence is CASSYGGQGGSEQFF. Written as DNA, the CDR3 is TGTGCCAGCAGTTACGGGGGACAGGGGGGAAGTGAGCAGTTCTTC.

The J gene is TRBJ1-1, the V gene TRBV3-1 (or the pseudogene TRBV3-2), with D perhaps matching TRBD1 (5 bases). V lost 3 bases, J lost 4 bases, and 15 bases lay in between. CDR3 length: 15 residues. Germline loops: CDR1 LGHDT, CDR2 YNNKEL (reference sequence). The CDR3 spells CASSQTISGPTEAFF. CDR3 nucleotides: TGTGCCAGCAGCCAGACTATCTCGGGGCCCACTGAAGCTTTCTTT.

The chain combines TRBV18 with TRBJ1-4; 7 bases align to TRBD1. The CDR3 spans 14 residues. CDR1 and CDR2 from the germline V gene are KGHSH and LQKENI. After removal of 3 bases from V and 5 bases from J, the junction contained 3 bases not matched to a gene. The CDR3 bases are TGTGCCAGCTCACCCGGGACAGTCAATGAAAAACTGTTTTTT. It encodes CASSPGTVNEKLFF.

A few counts support this clone. The chain has TRBV12-3 or TRBV12-4 and TRBJ1-1, with D hard to call. This CDR3 is 13 amino acids long. V was shortened by 3 bases and J by 3 bases, with 8 bases between the two germline ends. CDR3 loop: CASSLVGDTEAFF. DNA of the CDR3: TGTGCCAGCAGTTTGGTCGGAGACACTGAAGCTTTCTTT.

This clone occurred a few times. The genes are TRBV4-1 and TRBJ1-4, with D maybe TRBD1 (6 bases). Per the germline V gene, CDR1 is MGHRA and CDR2 is YSYEKL. The CDR3 totals 15 residues. Trimming left V 1 base short and J 8 bases short, with 14 bases between. This CDR3 is CASSQAGGSSEKLFF. The CDR3 DNA is TGCGCCAGCAGCCAAGCGGGGGGCTCCAGCGAAAAACTGTTTTTT.

The chain carries TRBV6-5 and TRBJ1-2, with D maybe TRBD1 (6 bases). V was cut by 8 bases and J by 2 bases, with 12 bases left in between. Germline assignment: CDR1 MNHEY and CDR2 SVGAGI. The CDR3 has 13 residues. The CDR3 DNA follows: TGTGCCAGCCGAACACAGGGAAACTATGGCTACACCTTC. It specifies CASRTQGNYGYTF.

The rearrangement uses TRBV19 and TRBJ1-1; D call uncertain. The CDR3 contains 12 residues. V lost 4 bases and J lost 8, with 11 bases in between. Germline V gene sequence: CDR1 LNHDA, CDR2 SQIVND (reference sequence). CDR3 DNA sequence: TGTGCCAGTAGTAATGTGGGTTCAGAAGCTTTCTTT. Its protein product is CASSNVGSEAFF.

V gene TRBV19 combines with J gene TRBJ1-1, with TRBD1 as a possible D gene (5 bases). CDR1 LNHDA and CDR2 SQIVND come from the germline V gene (reference sequence). This CDR3 has 14 amino acids. V lost 6 bases and J 0 bases, leaving 11 bases between the germline ends. CDR3 residues: CASSLGRLNTEAFF. The CDR3 DNA reads as TGTGCCAGTAGCCTGGGACGGCTGAACACTGAAGCTTTCTTT.

V gene TRBV4-2 combines with J gene TRBJ2-1; TRBD2 agrees at 10 bases. CDR1 is LGHNA, CDR2 YNFKEQ, per germline. The junction had 4 bases not matched to a gene; V was cut back by 4 bases and J by 7 bases. This CDR3 has 14 residues. This CDR3 reads CASSPAGGRNEQFF. CDR3 sequence (DNA): TGTGCCAGCAGCCCAGCGGGAGGGAGGAATGAGCAGTTCTTC.

In its sample, this clone was seen a few times. DNA of the CDR3: TGTGCCGTATCCCAACAAGGGGGAACTAATGAAAAACTGTTTTTT. Amino acids: CAVSQQGGTNEKLFF. The V and J genes are TRBV6-5 and TRBJ1-4; TRBD1 is a possible D gene (6 bases). Looked up from germline, CDR1 is MNHEY and CDR2 is SVGAGI. Trimming took off 11 bases at V and 1 base at J, with 17 bases between the two ends. The CDR3 contains 15 residues.